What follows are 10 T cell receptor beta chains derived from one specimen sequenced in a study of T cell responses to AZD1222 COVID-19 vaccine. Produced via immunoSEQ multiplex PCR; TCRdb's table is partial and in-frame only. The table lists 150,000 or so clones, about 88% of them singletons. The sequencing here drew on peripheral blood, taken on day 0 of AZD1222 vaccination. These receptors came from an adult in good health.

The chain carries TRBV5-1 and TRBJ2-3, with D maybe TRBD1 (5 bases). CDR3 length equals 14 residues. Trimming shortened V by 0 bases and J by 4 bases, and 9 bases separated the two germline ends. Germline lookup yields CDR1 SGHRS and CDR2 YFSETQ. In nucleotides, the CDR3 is TGCGCCAGCAGCTTGGTTCTGGGGCCAGATACGCAGTATTTT. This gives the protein CASSLVLGPDTQYF.

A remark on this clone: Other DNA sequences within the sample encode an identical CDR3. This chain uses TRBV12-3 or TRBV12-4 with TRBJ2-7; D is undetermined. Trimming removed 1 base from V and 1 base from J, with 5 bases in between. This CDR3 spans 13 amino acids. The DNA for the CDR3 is TGTGCCAGCAGTTTAGGAGGATCCTACGAGCAGTACTTC. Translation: CASSLGGSYEQYF.

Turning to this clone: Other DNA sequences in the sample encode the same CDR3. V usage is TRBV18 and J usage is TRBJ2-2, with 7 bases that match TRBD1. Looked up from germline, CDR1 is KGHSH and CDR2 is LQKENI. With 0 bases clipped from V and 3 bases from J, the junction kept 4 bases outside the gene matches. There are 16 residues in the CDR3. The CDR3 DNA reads TGTGCCAGCTCACCACCCACAGGGGTGGACACCGGGGAGCTGTTTTTT. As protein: CASSPPTGVDTGELFF.

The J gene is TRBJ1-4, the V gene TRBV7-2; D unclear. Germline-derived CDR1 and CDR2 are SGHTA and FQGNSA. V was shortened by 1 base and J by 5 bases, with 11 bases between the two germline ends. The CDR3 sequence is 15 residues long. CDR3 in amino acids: CASSLGPLRNEKLFF. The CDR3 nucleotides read TGTGCCAGCAGCTTAGGCCCACTCAGGAATGAAAAACTGTTTTTT. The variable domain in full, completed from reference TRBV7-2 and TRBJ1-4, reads GAGVSQSPSNKVTEKGKDVELRCDPISGHTALYWYRQSLGQGLEFLIYFQGNSAPDKSGLPSDRFSAERTGGSVSTLTIQRTQQEDSAVYLCASSLGPLRNEKLFFGSGTQLSVL.

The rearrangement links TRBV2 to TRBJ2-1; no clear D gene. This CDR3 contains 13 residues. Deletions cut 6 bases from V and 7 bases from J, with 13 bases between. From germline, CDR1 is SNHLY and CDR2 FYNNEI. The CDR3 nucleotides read TGTGCCAGCAGCTTCGAACATGGGAATGAGCAGTTCTTC. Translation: CASSFEHGNEQFF.

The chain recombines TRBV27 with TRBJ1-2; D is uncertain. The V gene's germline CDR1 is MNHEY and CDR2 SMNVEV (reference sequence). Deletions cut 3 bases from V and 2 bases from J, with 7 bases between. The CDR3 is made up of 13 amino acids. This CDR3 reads CASSFSGNYGYTF. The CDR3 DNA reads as TGTGCCAGCAGTTTTTCTGGGAACTATGGCTACACCTTC.

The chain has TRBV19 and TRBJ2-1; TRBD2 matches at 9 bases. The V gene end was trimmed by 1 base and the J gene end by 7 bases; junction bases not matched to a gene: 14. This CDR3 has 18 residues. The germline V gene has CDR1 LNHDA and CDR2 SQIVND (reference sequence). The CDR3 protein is CASSIGGASGVLGNEQFF. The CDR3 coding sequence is TGTGCCAGTAGTATAGGCGGAGCTAGCGGGGTATTGGGTAATGAGCAGTTCTTC.

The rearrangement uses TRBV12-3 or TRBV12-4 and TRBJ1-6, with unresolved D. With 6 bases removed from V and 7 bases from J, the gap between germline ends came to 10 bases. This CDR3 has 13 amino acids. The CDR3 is CASSAPGNSPLHF. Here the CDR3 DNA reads TGTGCCAGCAGCGCCCCCGGGAATTCACCCCTCCACTTT.

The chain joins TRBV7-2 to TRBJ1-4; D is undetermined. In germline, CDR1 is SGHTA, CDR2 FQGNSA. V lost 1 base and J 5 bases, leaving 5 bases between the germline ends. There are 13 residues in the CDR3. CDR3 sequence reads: CASSLELNEKLFF. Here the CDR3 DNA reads TGTGCCAGCAGCTTAGAGCTAAATGAAAAACTGTTTTTT.

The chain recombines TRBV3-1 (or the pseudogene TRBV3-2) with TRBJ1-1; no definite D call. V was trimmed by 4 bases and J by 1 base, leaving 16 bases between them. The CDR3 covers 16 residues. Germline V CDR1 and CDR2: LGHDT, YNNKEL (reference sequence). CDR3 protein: CASSPRKTLGNTEAFF. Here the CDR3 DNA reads TGTGCCAGCAGCCCTAGAAAGACATTAGGGAACACTGAAGCTTTCTTT.